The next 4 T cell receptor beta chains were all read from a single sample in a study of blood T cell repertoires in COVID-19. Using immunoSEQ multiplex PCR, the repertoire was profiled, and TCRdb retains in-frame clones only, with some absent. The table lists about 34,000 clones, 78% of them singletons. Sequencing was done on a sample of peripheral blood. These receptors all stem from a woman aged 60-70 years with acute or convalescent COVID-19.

Here the CDR3 reads CASSSNRDFEETQYF. CDR3 nucleotide sequence: TGTGCCAGCAGCTCAAACCGGGACTTCGAAGAGACCCAGTACTTC. V usage is TRBV11-3 and J usage is TRBJ2-5, with D perhaps TRBD2 (6 bases). This CDR3 has 15 residues. Per the germline V gene, CDR1 is SGHNT and CDR2 is YENEEA. V lost 4 bases, J lost 3 bases, and 15 bases lay in between.

The CDR3 sequence: CASSGGQGARNQPQHF. CDR3 nucleotide sequence: TGTGCCAGTAGTGGGGGACAGGGGGCACGGAATCAGCCCCAGCATTTT. The chain combines TRBV19 with TRBJ1-5, with TRBD1 matching over 12 bases. J gave up 4 bases and V 5 bases, and 6 bases lay outside the gene matches. Germline-derived CDR1 and CDR2 are LNHDA and SQIVND (reference sequence). This CDR3 is built from 16 residues.

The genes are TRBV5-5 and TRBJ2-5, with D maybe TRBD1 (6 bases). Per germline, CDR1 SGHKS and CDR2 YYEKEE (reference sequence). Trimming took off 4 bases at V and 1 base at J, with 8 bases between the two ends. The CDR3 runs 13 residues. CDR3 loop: CASSPDSQETQYF. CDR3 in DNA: TGTGCCAGCAGCCCGGACAGCCAAGAGACCCAGTACTTC.

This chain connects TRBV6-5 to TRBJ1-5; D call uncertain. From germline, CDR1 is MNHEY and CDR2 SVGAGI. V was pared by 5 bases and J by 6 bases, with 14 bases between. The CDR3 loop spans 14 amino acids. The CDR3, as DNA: TGTGCCAGCAGTCTTCCCCAGGCGGGTCAGCCCCAGCATTTT. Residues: CASSLPQAGQPQHF.